The clone carrying this T cell receptor (beta chain) was counted many times. These data originate in a study of low-dose radiotherapy and immunotherapy resistance in tumors. Study overall: Patients of Cohort 1 had 0.5 Gy fractions every 2 weeks, which summed to 6.5 Gy. Ipilimumab 1 mg/kg every six weeks, together with nivolumab 240 mg every two weeks, was given intravenously to patients.

TRAV- and TRBV-specific primers were used for first-strand cDNA, which covered alpha and beta chains. It was with a constant-region primer and a V-primer adapter that TCRs were amplified over about 20 PCR cycles. Isolated mRNA was amplified by in vitro transcription. A single record per CDR3 protein comes from TCRdb applying MiXCR to the reads. Of about 82,000 distinct CDR3 sequences in the sample, around 18% were seen once. Time point denoted: before trial treatment. The donors' treatment consisted of nivolumab, ipilimumab, aspirin, low-dose cyclophosphamide and low-dose radiotherapy. The trim removed 3 bases at V and 2 bases at J, leaving 6 bases unmatched. The CDR3 runs to 16 residues. Germline V gene data show CDR1 as LGHNA and CDR2 as YNFKEQ.

The genes are TRBV4-2 and TRBJ2-7, with 11 bases matching TRBD2. Source: PBMCs, taken before treatment. The clonotype was recovered from a male donor with prostate cancer. DNA of the CDR3: TGTGCCAGCAGCCAGGAATTAGCGGGAGGGGCCTACGAGCAGTACTTC. Amino acid sequence: CASSQELAGGAYEQYF.